The entry below gives a single T cell receptor beta chain sequence along with its context. TCRdb processed the 5' RACE reads anew with MiXCR; each CDR3 protein has one entry. Seen here are fewer than 50,000 distinct CDR3 sequences, about 12% observed once, and the top ten hold about 24%. This specimen comes from a study of T-cell memory formation after mild COVID-19. Germline values: CDR1 MGHRA, CDR2 YSYEKL. This CDR3 region has 16 residues. The V gene end was trimmed by 4 bases and the J gene end by 1 base; junction bases not matched to a gene: 7. This TCR derives from a man between 18 and 29 years old who had mild COVID-19 (a few samples of this study predate the infection). Cell type and time point are not known. Sequenced input: PBMCs or a T cell subset sorted from them (not recorded which). The rearrangement links TRBV4-1 to TRBJ2-1, with 7 bases fitting TRBD2. CDR3 protein: CASSPTGGRSYNEQFF. For the CDR3, the DNA is TGCGCCAGCAGCCCGACGGGGGGTAGGTCCTACAATGAGCAGTTCTTC.